These 31 T cell receptor beta chains came from one sample sequenced in a study of CD8 T cells in Susac syndrome. Random hexamers were used to reverse transcribe an amount of about 0.45 to 1 ug RNA. Via MiXCR, TCRdb re-called the immunoSEQ multiplex PCR reads, giving one row per CDR3 protein. Counted here are some 1,300 distinct CDR3 sequences, over 60% occurring once; the ten biggest clones make up roughly 21%. It was CD27 and CD45RA staining that defined memory subsets for TEMRA sorting. The sequencing input was CD8+ TEMRA cells from PBMCs. Specified subset: FACS-sorted terminally differentiated effector memory CD8+ T cells re-expressing CD45RA (CD8+ TEMRA). The source is a human donor with Susac syndrome.

The chain carries TRBV12-3 or TRBV12-4 and TRBJ2-7; 7 nucleotides match TRBD2. The CDR3 runs to 13 residues. With 1 base clipped from V and 6 bases from J, the junction kept 3 bases outside the gene matches. The CDR3 coding sequence is TGTGCCAGCAGTTTAGACGGCGGGGGCGAGCAGTACTTC. Translated: CASSLDGGGEQYF.

The chain employs TRBV13 and TRBJ1-4; D is perhaps TRBD1 (6 bases). V lost 5 bases and J 4 bases, leaving 20 bases between the germline ends. The CDR3 contains 17 residues. Germline CDR1 PRHDT, CDR2 FYEKMQ (reference sequence). CDR3 nucleotides: TGTGCCAGCAGCACTCTGACAGGACGCGAAATTAATGAAAAACTGTTTTTT. Its translation: CASSTLTGREINEKLFF.

This chain connects TRBV5-4 to TRBJ1-2; D remains unclear. The CDR3 covers 13 residues. Germline CDR1 is SGHNT and CDR2 is YYREEE (reference sequence). Between the trimmed V and J ends, which lost 4 bases and 4 bases, there was a span of 11 bases. CDR3 DNA sequence: TGTGCCAGCAGCCAAGAAGGGAGCTATGGCTACACCTTC. It codes for CASSQEGSYGYTF.

The chain carries TRBV6-2 or TRBV6-3 and TRBJ2-5, with D uncertain. Germline CDR1 MNHEY, CDR2 SVGEGT. This CDR3 contains 12 residues. V lost 2 bases and J 5 bases, leaving 6 bases between the germline ends. The CDR3 region has the DNA TGTGCCAGCAGTTACCCCCCGGAGACCCAGTACTTC. Translating it yields CASSYPPETQYF.

The V gene is TRBV24-1, the J gene TRBJ2-6; unclear D gene. Trimming took off 6 bases at V and 5 bases at J, with 22 bases between the two ends. The germline V gene has CDR1 KGHDR and CDR2 SFDVKD. The CDR3 is 18 residues long. The CDR3 DNA reads as TGTGCCACCAGTCCGACCCATAGCCAACAAAGTCGGGCCAACGTCCTGACTTTC. Protein product: CATSPTHSQQSRANVLTF.

About this clonotype itself: The DNA is left out, because the CDR3 cannot be placed on it with certainty; the CDR3 is given as TCRdb lists it. The chain links TRBV9 to TRBJ2-2; no check of the table's D call, TRBD1, against the DNA was made. The CDR3 sequence runs 18 residues, both termini included. Germline assignment: CDR1 SGDLS and CDR2 YYNGEE. CDR3 in amino acids: CASSVTRDRGNTGELFFF.

V usage is TRBV27 and J usage is TRBJ1-1; TRBD1 matches 7 bases. Germline V lookup: CDR1 MNHEY, CDR2 SMNVEV (reference sequence). This CDR3 comprises 13 residues. V shed 3 bases, J shed 7 bases, and the junction held 5 bases outside the gene matches. CDR3 sequence reads: CASSFEGAGEAFF. CDR3 DNA sequence: TGTGCCAGCAGTTTTGAGGGGGCGGGTGAAGCTTTCTTT.

This rearrangement joins TRBV6-4 to TRBJ2-3; 7 positions agree with TRBD1. V lost 0 bases to trimming and J lost 0 bases; unmatched junction nucleotides: 3. Germline CDR1 and CDR2: MRHNA and SNTAGT. The CDR3 covers 16 residues. CDR3 DNA sequence: TGTGCCAGCAGTGACTCGGGGACAGCTAGCACAGATACGCAGTATTTT. Amino acid sequence: CASSDSGTASTDTQYF.

Details on this clonotype: Since a much larger clone is just one base distant, this may be a read error. The V gene is TRBV28, the J gene TRBJ1-5; perhaps TRBD1 as D (5 bases). This CDR3 comprises 15 residues. Per germline, CDR1 MDHEN and CDR2 SYDVKM. Trimming left V 7 bases short and J 1 base short, with 14 bases between. As DNA, the CDR3 is TGTGCCAGCACCCTAATACAGGTGAGCAATCAGCCCCAGCATTTT. Translating it yields CASTLIQVSNQPQHF.

The V and J genes are TRBV5-8 and TRBJ1-5; 7 bases agree with TRBD1. Germline-derived CDR1 and CDR2 are SGHTS and YDEGEE. The J segment lost 0 bases and the V segment lost 6 bases, leaving 6 bases of the junction unmatched. CDR3 length: 15 amino acids. CDR3 in amino acids: CASTLQGYSNQPQHF. The DNA of the CDR3 is TGTGCCAGCACCCTACAGGGGTATAGCAATCAGCCCCAGCATTTT.

This clonotype showed up just a few times. The chain combines TRBV7-9 with TRBJ2-7; D unclear. Germline CDR1 reads SEHNR; CDR2 reads FQNEAQ (reference sequence). Trimming took 1 base from V and 0 from J, leaving 7 bases between them. This CDR3 spans 14 amino acids. The CDR3 loop reads CASSLDLNSYEQYF. Written as DNA, the CDR3 is TGTGCCAGCAGCTTAGACCTAAACTCCTACGAGCAGTACTTC.

Regarding this clonotype: A read error may produce the germline difference seen at one junction end. The chain employs TRBV28 and TRBJ1-5; tentative D call: TRBD1 (6 bases). CDR1 is MDHEN and CDR2 is SYDVKM in the germline V gene. The CDR3 consists of 15 residues. The CDR3 nucleotides are TGTGCCAGCACCGTAATTCAGGGGAGCAATCTGCCCCAGCATTTT. Protein product: CASTVIQGSNLPQHF.

The V gene is TRBV9, the J gene TRBJ1-6; 7 bases agree with TRBD1. The CDR3 is 15 residues long. The V and J ends lost 0 bases and 5 bases, in that order; junction bases with no gene match: 2. In germline, CDR1 is SGDLS, CDR2 YYNGEE. The CDR3 sequence: CASSVATGDNSPLHF. CDR3 nucleotides: TGTGCCAGCAGCGTAGCTACAGGGGATAATTCACCCCTCCACTTT.

V gene TRBV5-4 combines with J gene TRBJ1-2; 10 bases map to TRBD1. The CDR3 is 15 residues long. The V and J ends lost 4 bases and 5 bases, in that order; junction bases with no gene match: 8. Germline V gene lookup returns CDR1 SGHNT and CDR2 YYREEE (reference sequence). CDR3 nucleotides: TGTGCCAGCAGCCAACGGGGACAGGGGTTTTATGGCTACACCTTC. Its translation: CASSQRGQGFYGYTF.

This clonotype was found a few times. This chain joins TRBV11-2 and TRBJ2-7, with D uncertain. Trimming shortened V by 3 bases and J by 5 bases, and 11 bases separated the two germline ends. The CDR3 sequence is 13 residues long. CDR1 and CDR2 (germline): SGHAT, FQNNGV. CDR3 amino acids: CASSLPGSDEQYF. The DNA for the CDR3 is TGTGCCAGCAGCTTGCCCGGGTCAGACGAGCAGTACTTC.

The rearrangement joins TRBV10-2 to TRBJ2-5; no clear D. In germline, CDR1 is WSHSY, CDR2 SAAADI. The CDR3 runs 15 residues. The V end was cut by 4 bases, the J end by 2 bases, with 14 bases between. CDR3 protein: CASSVPPGPQETQYF. CDR3 nucleotide sequence: TGCGCCAGCAGTGTCCCCCCAGGCCCTCAAGAGACCCAGTACTTC.

This clonotype is labeled large (0.1 to 1%). One end of the junction fails to match germline, which may point to a read error. The V call is TRBV6-5, the J call TRBJ2-3; D tentatively reads TRBD1 or TRBD2 (6 bases each). Per germline, CDR1 MNHEY and CDR2 SVGAGI. CDR3 length equals 15 residues. Here the CDR3 DNA reads TGTGCCAGCAATTACTGGGGGGCCGGAATAGATACGCAGTATTTT. Amino acids: CASNYWGAGIDTQYF.

The J gene is TRBJ2-2, the V gene TRBV9; possibly TRBD1 for D (6 bases). This CDR3 comprises 17 residues. Trimming cost V 0 bases and J 14 bases, with 26 bases left between them. Germline V CDR1 and CDR2: SGDLS, YYNGEE. The CDR3 sequence: CASSVVRDRPNTGQLFF. The CDR3 DNA reads as TGTGCCAGCAGCGTAGTCAGAGACAGGCCGAACACCGGGCAACTGTTTTTT. Using reference TRBV9 and TRBJ2-2 for the parts outside the CDR3, the full variable domain is DSGVTQTPKHLITATGQRVTLRCSPRSGDLSVYWYQQSLDQGLQFLIQYYNGEERAKGNILERFSAQQFPDLHSELNLSSLELGDSALYFCASSVVRDRPNTGQLFFGEGSRLTVL.

Notes on this clonotype: No DNA is shown, since the ends of the CDR3 on it are uncertain; the CDR3 is the one TCRdb lists. The rearrangement links TRBV5-6 to TRBJ2-2; TRBD1 is the table's D call, not checked against the DNA. Germline CDR1 is SGHDT and CDR2 is YYEEEE. The CDR3 has 16 amino acids, counting both end residues. CDR3 amino acids: CASSYDMGGQAGSCFF.

V usage is TRBV28 and J usage is TRBJ1-1, with TRBD1 identical over 9 bases. CDR1 and CDR2 (germline): MDHEN, SYDVKM. With 4 bases clipped from V and 0 bases from J, the junction kept 9 bases outside the gene matches. This CDR3 comprises 17 residues. The DNA of the CDR3 is TGTGCCAGCAGTTCGACGTACAGGGGGCTTATGAACACTGAAGCTTTCTTT. Encoded protein: CASSSTYRGLMNTEAFF.

The V call is TRBV3-1, the J call TRBJ2-1; a weak D match, TRBD2 (6 bases). V lost 0 bases and J lost 9, with 9 bases in between. This CDR3 is built from 13 residues. CDR1 is LGHDT and CDR2 is YNNKEL in the germline V gene (reference sequence). CDR3 sequence: CASSQDGGIEQFF. The CDR3, as DNA: TGTGCCAGCAGCCAAGACGGGGGTATTGAGCAGTTCTTC.

This chain joins TRBV10-2 and TRBJ1-6, with 7 bases that match TRBD1. CDR3 length equals 14 residues. Per germline, CDR1 WSHSY and CDR2 SAAADI. Germline trimming cut 5 bases from V and 7 bases from J; bases unmatched to any gene: 5. CDR3 coding DNA: TGCGCCAGCAGTCCGGACAGGCAGAATTCACCCCTCCACTTT. This sequence encodes CASSPDRQNSPLHF.

Of note for this clonotype: A much larger clone lies a single base off, so this may be a read error. The V and J genes are TRBV7-2 and TRBJ2-7; TRBD1 agrees at 9 bases. Germline assignment: CDR1 SGHTA and CDR2 FQGNSA. The CDR3 loop spans 17 amino acids. With 1 base clipped from V and 2 bases from J, the junction kept 9 bases outside the gene matches. The CDR3 DNA is TGTGCCAGCAGCTTAGGGGGATGGGACAGGGTGGCCTACGAGCAGTACTTC. It codes for CASSLGGWDRVAYEQYF.

As to this clonotype: It is unclear where the CDR3 begins or ends on the DNA, so no DNA is shown, and the CDR3 is as TCRdb lists it. The gene calls are TRBV21-1 and TRBJ2-2. TRBV21-1 represents a pseudogene. Termini included, the CDR3 measures 20 amino acids. CDR3 loop: CASSDGQTGIFIWTPGSCFF.

Regarding this clonotype: At one end the junction does not follow the germline gene, possibly because of a read error. This sequence joins TRBV29-1 and TRBJ2-7, with a possible D match to TRBD1 (5 bases). The CDR3 sequence is 14 residues long. The germline V gene has CDR1 SQVTM and CDR2 ANQGSEA. The CDR3 region has the DNA TGCAGCGTTGTCGGGTCAGGGTTCTCCTACGTGCAGTACTTC. Translated, it gives CSVVGSGFSYVQYF.

This clonotype was found once. CDR3 sequence: CASSQGQGQGGNEQFF. For the CDR3, the DNA is TGCGCCAGCAGCCAAGGGCAAGGACAGGGGGGCAATGAGCAGTTCTTC. The rearrangement uses TRBV4-3 and TRBJ2-1; 10 bases map to TRBD1. The CDR3 spans 16 residues. The germline V gene encodes CDR1 LGHNA and CDR2 YSLEER. The trim removed 1 base at V and 6 bases at J, leaving 6 bases unmatched.

By share, this clonotype counts as large. V is TRBV24-1 and J is TRBJ2-1; the D gene is possibly TRBD2 (5 bases). The ends were cut back, 1 base at V and 10 bases at J, with 10 bases in the middle. This CDR3 has 13 residues. The germline V gene has CDR1 KGHDR and CDR2 SFDVKD. For the CDR3, the DNA is TGTGCCACCAGTGATTTCTTCCCGGGGGAGCAGTTCTTC. It is translated as CATSDFFPGEQFF.

As concerns this clonotype: Its ends do not fully match the called genes, so a read error is possible. The CDR3 reads CASSASGLSTYGQYF. The DNA for the CDR3 is TGTGCCAGTAGTGCCTCCGGGCTCTCGACCTACGGGCAGTACTTC. V is TRBV19 and J is TRBJ2-7; D not resolved. Germline lookup yields CDR1 LNHDA and CDR2 SQIVND (reference sequence). This CDR3 is 15 amino acids long.

The rearrangement uses TRBV29-1 and TRBJ2-7, with 9 bases matching TRBD1. This CDR3 spans 13 amino acids. Germline CDR1 is SQVTM and CDR2 is ANQGSEA. The chain's CDR3 is CVVGTGFSYEQYF. CDR3 in DNA: TGCGTTGTCGGGACAGGGTTCTCCTACGAGCAGTACTTC.

The chain uses TRBV11-3 and TRBJ2-1, with D tentatively TRBD1 (5 bases). The CDR3 covers 20 residues. Germline V gives CDR1 SGHNT, CDR2 YENEEA. The V end lost 2 bases, the J end lost 0 bases, and 23 bases lay between the germline ends. The CDR3 DNA is TGTGCCAGCAGCTTAATGGACATCAAGTTCGGCCCTAGCTCCTACAATGAGCAGTTCTTC. Residues: CASSLMDIKFGPSSYNEQFF.

The chain couples TRBV14 to TRBJ2-7, with 8 positions matching TRBD2. Germline CDR1 reads SGHDN; CDR2 reads FVKESK. CDR3 size: 13 residues. Unmatched junction bases numbered 2, after V lost 0 bases and J lost 7 bases. For the CDR3, the DNA is TGTGCCAGCAGCCAAGACGGGGGGGTTGAGCAGTACTTC. It specifies CASSQDGGVEQYF. The whole variable domain, filled in from reference TRBV14 and TRBJ2-7, reads EAGVTQFPSHSVIEKGQTVTLRCDPISGHDNLYWYRRVMGKEIKFLLHFVKESKQDESGMPNNRFLAERTGGTYSTLKVQPAELEDSGVYFCASSQDGGVEQYFGPGTRLTVT.